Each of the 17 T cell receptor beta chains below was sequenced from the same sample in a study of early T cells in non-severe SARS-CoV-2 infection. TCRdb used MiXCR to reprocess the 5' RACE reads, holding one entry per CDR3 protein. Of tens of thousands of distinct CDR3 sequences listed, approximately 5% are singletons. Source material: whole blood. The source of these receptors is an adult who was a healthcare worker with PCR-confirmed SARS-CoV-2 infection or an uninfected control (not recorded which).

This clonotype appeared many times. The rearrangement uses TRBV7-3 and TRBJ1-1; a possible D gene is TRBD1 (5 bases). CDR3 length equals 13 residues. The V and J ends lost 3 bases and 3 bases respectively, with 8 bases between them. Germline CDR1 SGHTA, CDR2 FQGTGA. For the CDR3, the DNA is TGTGCCAGCAGCTTGGACATGTACACTGAAGCTTTCTTT. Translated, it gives CASSLDMYTEAFF.

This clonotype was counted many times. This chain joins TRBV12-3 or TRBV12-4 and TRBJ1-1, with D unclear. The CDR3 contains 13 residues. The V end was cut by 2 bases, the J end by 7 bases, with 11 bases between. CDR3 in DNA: TGTGCCAGCAGTTTACTTACCGCAAGTGAAGCTTTCTTT. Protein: CASSLLTASEAFF.

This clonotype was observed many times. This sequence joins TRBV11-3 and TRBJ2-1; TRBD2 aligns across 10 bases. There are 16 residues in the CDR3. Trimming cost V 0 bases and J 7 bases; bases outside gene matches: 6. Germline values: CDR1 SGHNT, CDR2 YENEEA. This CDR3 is CASSLDLAGAVNEQFF. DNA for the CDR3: TGTGCCAGCAGCTTAGACCTAGCGGGAGCCGTGAATGAGCAGTTCTTC.

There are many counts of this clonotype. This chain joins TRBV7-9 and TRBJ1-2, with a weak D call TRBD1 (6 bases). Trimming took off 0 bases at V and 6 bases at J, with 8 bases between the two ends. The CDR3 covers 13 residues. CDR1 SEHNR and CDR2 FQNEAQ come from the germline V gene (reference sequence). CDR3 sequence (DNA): TGTGCCAGCAGCTTAGCGGGACATGATGGCTACACCTTC. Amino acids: CASSLAGHDGYTF.

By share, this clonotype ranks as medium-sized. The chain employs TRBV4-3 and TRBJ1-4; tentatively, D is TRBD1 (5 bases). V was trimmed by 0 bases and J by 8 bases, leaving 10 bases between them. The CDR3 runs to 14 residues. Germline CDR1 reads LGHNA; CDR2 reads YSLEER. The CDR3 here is CASSQENWDEKLFF. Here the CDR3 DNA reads TGCGCCAGCAGCCAAGAAAACTGGGACGAAAAACTGTTTTTT.

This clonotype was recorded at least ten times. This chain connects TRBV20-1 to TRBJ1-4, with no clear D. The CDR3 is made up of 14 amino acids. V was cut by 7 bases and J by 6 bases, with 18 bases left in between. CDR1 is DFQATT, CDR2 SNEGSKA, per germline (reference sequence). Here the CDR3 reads CSVSPNLRDEKLFF. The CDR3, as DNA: TGCAGTGTTAGCCCTAACCTTAGGGATGAAAAACTGTTTTTT.

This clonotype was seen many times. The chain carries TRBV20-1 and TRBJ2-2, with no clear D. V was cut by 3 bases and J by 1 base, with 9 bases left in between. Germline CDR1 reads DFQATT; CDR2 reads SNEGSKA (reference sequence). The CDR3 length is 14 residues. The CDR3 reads CSARRRRNTGELFF. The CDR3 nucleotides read TGCAGTGCTAGGCGGAGAAGGAACACCGGGGAGCTGTTTTTT.

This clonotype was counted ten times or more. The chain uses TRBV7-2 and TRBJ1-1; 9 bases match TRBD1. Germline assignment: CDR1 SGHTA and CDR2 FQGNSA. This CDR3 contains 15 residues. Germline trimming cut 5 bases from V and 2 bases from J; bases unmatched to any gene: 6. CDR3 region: CASSVQGAINTEAFF. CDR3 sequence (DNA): TGTGCCAGCAGCGTACAGGGGGCTATCAACACTGAAGCTTTCTTT.

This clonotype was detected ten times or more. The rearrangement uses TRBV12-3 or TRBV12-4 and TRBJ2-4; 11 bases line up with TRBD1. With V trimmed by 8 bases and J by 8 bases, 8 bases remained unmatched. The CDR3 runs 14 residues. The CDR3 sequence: CASSGDRGLYIQYF. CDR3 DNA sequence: TGTGCCAGCTCCGGGGACAGGGGGTTATACATTCAGTACTTC.

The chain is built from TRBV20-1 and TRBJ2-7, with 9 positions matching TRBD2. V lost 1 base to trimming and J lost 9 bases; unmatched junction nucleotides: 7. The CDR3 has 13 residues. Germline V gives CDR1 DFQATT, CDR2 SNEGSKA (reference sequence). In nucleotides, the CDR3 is TGCAGTGCTAGAGGGCTAGCGGGGCCCCGGCAGTACTTC. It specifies CSARGLAGPRQYF.

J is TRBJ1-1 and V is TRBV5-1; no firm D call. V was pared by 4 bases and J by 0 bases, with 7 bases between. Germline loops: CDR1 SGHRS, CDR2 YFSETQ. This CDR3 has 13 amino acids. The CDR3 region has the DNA TGCGCCAGCAGCCTCAACATGAACACTGAAGCTTTCTTT. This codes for CASSLNMNTEAFF. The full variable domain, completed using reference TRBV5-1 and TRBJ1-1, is KAGVTQTPRYLIKTRGQQVTLSCSPISGHRSVSWYQQTPGQGLQFLFEYFSETQRNKGNFPGRFSGRQFSNSRSEMNVSTLELGDSALYLCASSLNMNTEAFFGQGTRLTVV.

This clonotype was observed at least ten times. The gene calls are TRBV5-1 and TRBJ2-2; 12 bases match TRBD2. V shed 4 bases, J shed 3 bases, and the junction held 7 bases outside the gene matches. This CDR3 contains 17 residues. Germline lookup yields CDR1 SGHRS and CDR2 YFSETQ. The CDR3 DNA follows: TGCGCCAGCAGCGCCCCGACTAGCGGGAGTCACACCGGGGAGCTGTTTTTT. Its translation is CASSAPTSGSHTGELFF.

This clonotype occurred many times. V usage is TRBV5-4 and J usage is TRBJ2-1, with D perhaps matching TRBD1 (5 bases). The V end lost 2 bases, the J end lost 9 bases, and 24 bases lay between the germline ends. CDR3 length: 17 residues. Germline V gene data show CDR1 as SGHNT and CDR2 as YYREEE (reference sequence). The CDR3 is CASSFHQTVRGIGEQFF. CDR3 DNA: TGTGCCAGCAGCTTCCATCAGACCGTTAGGGGAATCGGTGAGCAGTTCTTC.

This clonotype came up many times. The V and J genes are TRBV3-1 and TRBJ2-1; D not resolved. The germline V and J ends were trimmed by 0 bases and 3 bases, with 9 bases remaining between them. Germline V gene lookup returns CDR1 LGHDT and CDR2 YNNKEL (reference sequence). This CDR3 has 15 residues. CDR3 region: CASSQDQSVYNEQFF. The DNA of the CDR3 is TGTGCCAGCAGCCAAGACCAGAGCGTCTACAATGAGCAGTTCTTC.

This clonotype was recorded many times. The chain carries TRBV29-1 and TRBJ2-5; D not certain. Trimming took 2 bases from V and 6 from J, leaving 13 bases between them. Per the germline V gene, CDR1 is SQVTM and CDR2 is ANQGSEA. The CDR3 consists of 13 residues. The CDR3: CSVEKSPEKTQYF. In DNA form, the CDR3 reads TGCAGCGTTGAAAAAAGCCCGGAGAAGACCCAGTACTTC.

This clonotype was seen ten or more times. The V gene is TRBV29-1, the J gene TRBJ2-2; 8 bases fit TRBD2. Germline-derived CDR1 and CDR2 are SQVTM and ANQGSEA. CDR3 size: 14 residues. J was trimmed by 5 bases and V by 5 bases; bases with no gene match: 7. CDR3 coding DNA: TGCAGCGTTCCGGGGGGGCCGATGACCGGGGAGCTGTTTTTT. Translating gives CSVPGGPMTGELFF.

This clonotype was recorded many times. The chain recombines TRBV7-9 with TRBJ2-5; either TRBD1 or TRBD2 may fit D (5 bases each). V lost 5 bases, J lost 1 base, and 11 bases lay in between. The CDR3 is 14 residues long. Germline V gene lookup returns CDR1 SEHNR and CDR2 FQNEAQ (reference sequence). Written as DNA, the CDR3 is TGTGCCAGCAGCCCCGGGGCTGGCCAAGAGACCCAGTACTTC. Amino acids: CASSPGAGQETQYF.